The clone carrying this TCR beta chain has more than one count but fewer than ten. This sample stems from a study of beta chain features in type 1 diabetes. cDNA synthesis used the whole RNA isolate, giving expressed TCRB sequences. The table came from immunoSEQ multiplex PCR; TCRdb's copy has only in-frame clones and leaves some out. In the table there are more than 60,000 clones, about 60% of which are singletons. V lost 0 bases, J lost 0 bases, and 9 bases lay in between. Germline loops: CDR1 SGDLS, CDR2 YYNGEE. This CDR3 has 15 residues. The specimen was Tregs from blood. This TCR was recovered from a woman between 18 and 29 years old in good health. The chain has TRBV9 and TRBJ1-1; D may be TRBD1 (5 bases). Here the CDR3 DNA reads TGTGCCAGCAGCGTAGACGGACACCTGAACACTGAAGCTTTCTTT. It encodes CASSVDGHLNTEAFF.